Listed below are T cell receptor beta chains from one sample, sequenced in a study of monozygotic twins with inflammatory bowel disease. One entry per CDR3 protein, without DNA, is what TCRdb gives after re-calling the 5' RACE reads. Seen in this sample are around 370,000 distinct CDR3 sequences; the ten most common clones hold roughly 2.6%. The sequencing input was blood. Receptors were obtained from a human donor with ulcerative colitis or Crohn's disease, or a healthy co-twin of an affected twin (not recorded which). Both conserved end residues are part of each CDR3.

J gene	V gene	CDR3 protein
TRBJ2-7	TRBV7-8	CASSFPFGAPEQYF
TRBJ2-3	TRBV28	CASSLVAGAPHTQYF
TRBJ2-5	TRBV15	CATSRDQGPQYF
TRBJ2-2	TRBV19	CAGSIDLGRDTGELFF
TRBJ2-4	TRBV11-2	CASSSGYLSGSKNIQYF
TRBJ1-6	TRBV11-2	CASSLESGGISPLHF
TRBJ2-4	TRBV4-2	CASSPHHQVVDIQYF
TRBJ2-1	TRBV5-1	CASSLLWSGFQSSYNEQFF
TRBJ1-3	TRBV12-3/TRBV12-4	CASSLVEERDRGSGNTIYF
TRBJ1-2	TRBV4-3	CASSQDILRSYGYTF
TRBJ2-7	TRBV30	CAWSVSSYEQYF